The 32 T cell receptor beta chains below come from one sample, sequenced in a study of regulatory T cells in long-lasting Graves disease. Time point: newly diagnosed GD, antithyroid drugs for less than 3 months. Making the TCR library involved RNA that had been extracted from PBMCs. Assembly of TCR beta libraries relied on iRepertoire HTBI primers together with Arm-PCR of CDR3 regions. MiXCR was run by TCRdb on the multiplex PCR reads, yielding one entry per CDR3 protein. Here the sample spans 200,000 to 250,000 distinct CDR3 sequences, 15% to 20% being singletons. The source was peripheral blood mononuclear cells (PBMCs), collected at new diagnosis, from a patient treated with antithyroid drugs. The receptors were sampled from a female donor with Graves disease.

This clonotype appeared a few times. The junction does not match germline at one end; this may be a read error. The chain couples TRBV4-2 to TRBJ2-3; 12 nucleotides agree with TRBD2. Germline V gives CDR1 LGHNA, CDR2 YNFKEQ. The CDR3 has 15 residues. CDR3 in amino acids: CAGRLAGVGTGTQYF. In DNA, the CDR3 is TGTGCCGGTAGACTAGCGGGAGTGGGAACAGGTACGCAGTATTTT.

This clonotype was observed at least ten times. The chain carries TRBV29-1 and TRBJ2-5, with 7 bases matching TRBD1. The CDR3 covers 12 residues. The V gene end was trimmed by 7 bases and the J gene end by 4 bases; junction bases not matched to a gene: 6. Germline CDR1 and CDR2: SQVTM and ANQGSEA. The CDR3 loop reads CSARQGRETQYF. CDR3 DNA sequence: TGCAGCGCCAGACAGGGTCGAGAGACCCAGTACTTC.

In the case of this clonotype: This may arise from a read error, as a much more abundant clone is one base away. The chain employs TRBV10-2 and TRBJ1-1; a possible D gene is TRBD1 (6 bases). This CDR3 is 13 amino acids long. Per the germline V gene, CDR1 is WSHSY and CDR2 is SAAADI. The germline V and J ends were trimmed by 2 bases and 8 bases, with 12 bases remaining between them. As DNA, the CDR3 is TGCGCCAGCAGTGAGGAGCGGGGGGCCGAAGCTTTCTTT. This encodes CASSEERGAEAFF.

The rearrangement uses TRBV11-2 and TRBJ1-6, with TRBD1 identical over 8 bases. J gave up 7 bases and V 2 bases, and 7 bases lay outside the gene matches. This CDR3 region has 16 residues. The V gene's germline CDR1 is SGHAT and CDR2 FQNNGV. The CDR3: CASSLKTGASNSPLHF. CDR3 in DNA: TGTGCCAGCAGCTTAAAGACAGGGGCCTCGAATTCACCCCTCCACTTT. Drawing the rest from reference TRBV11-2 and TRBJ1-6, the complete variable domain is EAGVAQSPRYKIIEKRQSVAFWCNPISGHATLYWYQQILGQGPKLLIQFQNNGVVDDSQLPKDRFSAERLKGVDSTLKIQPAKLEDSAVYLCASSLKTGASNSPLHFGNGTRLTVT.

Many counts were recorded for this clonotype. The chain links TRBV20-1 to TRBJ2-5; 13 nucleotides line up with TRBD2. The length of the CDR3 is 16 residues. The V gene's germline CDR1 is DFQATT and CDR2 SNEGSKA (reference sequence). V was clipped by 3 bases and J by 4 bases; unmatched bases: 8. CDR3 nucleotide sequence: TGCAGTGCTAGGGGACTAGCGGGAAGATCGGGAGAGACCCAGTACTTC. Its protein is CSARGLAGRSGETQYF.

This clonotype has at least ten counts. The chain couples TRBV28 to TRBJ1-1; no clear D gene. The CDR3 loop spans 14 amino acids. V lost 3 bases, J lost 1 base, and 9 bases lay in between. Looked up from germline, CDR1 is MDHEN and CDR2 is SYDVKM. CDR3: CASSLRISNTEAFF. CDR3 nucleotide sequence: TGTGCCAGCAGTTTGAGGATTTCGAACACTGAAGCTTTCTTT.

Ten or more counts support this clonotype. The chain employs TRBV29-1 and TRBJ2-6, with D unresolved. Trimming cost V 5 bases and J 0 bases, with 14 bases left between them. Germline V lookup: CDR1 SQVTM, CDR2 ANQGSEA. This CDR3 has 16 residues. The CDR3 bases are TGCAGCGTTCCGACGGTTGAGAGCTCTGGGGCCAACGTCCTGACTTTC. Protein product: CSVPTVESSGANVLTF.

The gene calls are TRBV3-1 and TRBJ2-3, with 9 bases fitting TRBD2. Trimming took 7 bases from V and 4 from J; bases not matched to a gene: 6. CDR3 length: 14 residues. Germline V gives CDR1 LGHDT, CDR2 YNNKEL (reference sequence). The CDR3 DNA follows: TGTGCCAGCACCCTGGGACTAGCATCAGATACGCAGTATTTT. It yields the protein CASTLGLASDTQYF.

The table lists this clonotype with a count of one. The gene calls are TRBV7-9 and TRBJ2-3, with D possibly matching TRBD2 (5 bases). The CDR3 runs 15 residues. Germline V lookup: CDR1 SEHNR, CDR2 FQNEAQ (reference sequence). Trimming cost V 3 bases and J 2 bases, with 12 bases left between them. The CDR3 DNA is TGTGCCAGCAGCTTTGAGGGCTACCCCACAGATACGCAGTATTTT. Its protein is CASSFEGYPTDTQYF.

The chain links TRBV12-3 or TRBV12-4 to TRBJ1-1, with D possibly being TRBD1 (6 bases). The CDR3 is 16 amino acids. Deletions cut 1 base from V and 5 bases from J, with 17 bases between. For the CDR3, the DNA is TGTGCCAGCAGTTTAGTAATTTGGGGGCGGGGGACTGAAGCTTTCTTT. Protein: CASSLVIWGRGTEAFF.

This clonotype was counted many times. The J gene is TRBJ2-1, the V gene TRBV9; maybe TRBD1 (6 bases). Germline lookup yields CDR1 SGDLS and CDR2 YYNGEE. Trimming removed 3 bases from V and 2 bases from J, with 18 bases in between. The CDR3 loop spans 17 amino acids. CDR3 DNA sequence: TGTGCCAGCAGCGATTCCAACAGGGTACTTACCTACAATGAGCAGTTCTTC. Translated: CASSDSNRVLTYNEQFF.

This clonotype was seen at least ten times. V and J are TRBV28 and TRBJ1-2; 7 bases are shared with TRBD1. CDR1 and CDR2 from the germline V gene are MDHEN and SYDVKM. The V and J ends lost 6 bases and 6 bases, in that order; junction bases with no gene match: 16. The CDR3 sequence is 16 residues long. The chain's CDR3 is CASSPEALTGADGYTF. The CDR3 nucleotides are TGTGCCAGCAGCCCCGAAGCCTTAACAGGGGCGGATGGCTACACCTTC.

This clonotype was seen ten or more times. The gene calls are TRBV3-1 and TRBJ2-7; D unresolved. Germline V CDR1 and CDR2: LGHDT, YNNKEL (reference sequence). V lost 1 base and J lost 4, with 14 bases in between. The length of the CDR3 is 15 residues. The CDR3 DNA is TGTGCCAGCAGCCAAGGACTTACTCGGAATTACGAGCAGTACTTC. Its translation is CASSQGLTRNYEQYF.

The rearrangement links TRBV2 to TRBJ2-1; 15 bases agree with TRBD2. V lost 4 bases to trimming and J lost 3 bases; unmatched junction nucleotides: 4. CDR1 is SNHLY and CDR2 is FYNNEI in the germline V gene. This CDR3 spans 17 amino acids. The DNA for the CDR3 is TGTGCCAGCAGTGTTTTGGGACTAGCGGGAGGCTACAATGAGCAGTTCTTC. Protein product: CASSVLGLAGGYNEQFF.

This clonotype was seen ten or more times. The gene calls are TRBV12-3 or TRBV12-4 and TRBJ2-1; 8 bases align to TRBD1. The J segment lost 0 bases and the V segment lost 5 bases, leaving 6 bases of the junction unmatched. CDR3 size: 16 residues. CDR3 sequence (DNA): TGTGCCAGCAGTGGACAGGGTCCAAACTCCTACAATGAGCAGTTCTTC. It encodes CASSGQGPNSYNEQFF.

This clonotype was seen repeatedly, ten times or more. The CDR3 DNA is TGCAGTGCTAGAGGACAAGCGGGAGGGGCCTACGAGCAGTACTTC. Translating it yields CSARGQAGGAYEQYF. This chain connects TRBV20-1 to TRBJ2-7; TRBD2 matches at 10 bases. Trimming at V came to 1 base and at J to 2 bases, leaving 5 bases not matched to a gene. Germline V lookup: CDR1 DFQATT, CDR2 SNEGSKA (reference sequence). This CDR3 has 15 amino acids.

About this clonotype: Sequence at one end of the junction differs from germline and may be a read error. This rearrangement joins TRBV6-2 or TRBV6-3 to TRBJ2-7, with D unresolved. Germline values: CDR1 MNHEY, CDR2 SVGEGT. The CDR3 runs to 11 residues. Here the CDR3 reads CASGDLYVQYF. DNA for the CDR3: TGTGCCAGCGGGGATCTCTACGTGCAGTACTTC.

This clonotype was observed many times. The chain links TRBV6-1 to TRBJ1-3; a possible D gene is TRBD1 (5 bases). CDR3 size: 13 residues. CDR1 is MNHNS, CDR2 SASEGT, per germline. V dropped 6 bases and J dropped 3 bases, with 9 bases sitting between them. CDR3 bases: TGTGCCAGCAGGATGAGGGGTGGAAACACCATATATTTT. Its protein is CASRMRGGNTIYF.

This clonotype was observed many times. The chain couples TRBV7-9 to TRBJ1-3, with D possibly matching TRBD1 (5 bases). The CDR3 runs to 15 residues. Per germline, CDR1 SEHNR and CDR2 FQNEAQ (reference sequence). V gave up 3 bases and J gave up 4 bases, with 13 bases separating them. CDR3 amino acids: CASSFSQGAGNTIYF. Written as DNA, the CDR3 is TGTGCCAGCAGCTTTTCCCAGGGTGCCGGAAACACCATATATTTT.

The genes are TRBV7-9 and TRBJ1-2; D is undetermined. This CDR3 is 12 amino acids long. Germline V gene data show CDR1 as SEHNR and CDR2 as FQNEAQ (reference sequence). Deletions cut 2 bases from V and 8 bases from J, with 9 bases between. Here the CDR3 reads CASSLPSRGYTF. In nucleotides, the CDR3 is TGTGCCAGCAGCTTACCCTCCAGGGGCTACACCTTC.

Worth noting for this clonotype: Only one base separates this from a far larger clonotype, so it likely reflects a read error. The rearrangement uses TRBV28 and TRBJ2-1, with D uncertain. The end of the DNA is better explained by TRBJ2-7, so the J call may be wrong. This CDR3 has 16 amino acids. The germline V gene has CDR1 MDHEN and CDR2 SYDVKM. CDR3 region: CASSSSELAYSCEQYF. Here the CDR3 DNA reads TGTGCCAGCAGTAGTTCGGAGTTAGCCTACTCCTGCGAGCAGTACTTC.

This clonotype came up many times. CDR3 DNA: TGTGCCAGCAGTAAGTGGGGGGGTGGCACTGAAGCTTTCTTT. Protein sequence: CASSKWGGGTEAFF. This sequence joins TRBV9 and TRBJ1-1; tentatively, D is TRBD1 (5 bases). The germline V gene has CDR1 SGDLS and CDR2 YYNGEE. The germline V and J ends were trimmed by 5 bases and 4 bases, with 15 bases remaining between them. The CDR3 consists of 14 residues.

This clonotype was seen at least ten times. The chain employs TRBV2 and TRBJ1-2; no clear D gene. Germline values: CDR1 SNHLY, CDR2 FYNNEI. The CDR3 spans 12 residues. V was trimmed by 6 bases and J by 0 bases, leaving 5 bases between them. CDR3 amino acids: CASRDPNYGYTF. The CDR3 nucleotides read TGTGCCAGCAGGGACCCTAACTATGGCTACACCTTC.

This clonotype was recorded at least ten times. The chain uses TRBV19 and TRBJ1-4, with D unresolved. Germline assignment: CDR1 LNHDA and CDR2 SQIVND (reference sequence). V lost 5 bases, J lost 0 bases, and 10 bases lay in between. CDR3 size: 15 residues. The CDR3 coding sequence is TGTGCCAGTAGTCCGTACACATCAACTAATGAAAAACTGTTTTTT. It specifies CASSPYTSTNEKLFF.

This clonotype was found many times. The rearrangement links TRBV6-5 to TRBJ1-6; D is ambiguous. Trimming removed 4 bases from V and 3 bases from J, with 16 bases in between. The CDR3 contains 17 residues. Germline V lookup: CDR1 MNHEY, CDR2 SVGAGI. This CDR3 reads CASSSLVFGSYNSPLHF. The DNA of the CDR3 is TGTGCCAGCAGTTCCCTTGTGTTTGGCAGCTATAATTCACCCCTCCACTTT.

This clonotype has a count of ten or more. The chain recombines TRBV20-1 with TRBJ2-1, with 8 positions matching TRBD2. The CDR3 extends over 18 amino acids. Trimming took 0 bases from V and 2 from J; bases not matched to a gene: 12. Germline lookup yields CDR1 DFQATT and CDR2 SNEGSKA (reference sequence). CDR3 nucleotide sequence: TGCAGTGCTAGAGATTTAGGGGCTAGCGGGTACACCTACAATGAGCAGTTCTTC. The encoded protein is CSARDLGASGYTYNEQFF.

In its sample, this clonotype was seen many times. The V gene is TRBV24-1, the J gene TRBJ2-1; D may be TRBD1 or TRBD2 (6 bases each). The CDR3 covers 15 residues. The V gene's germline CDR1 is KGHDR and CDR2 SFDVKD. V was trimmed by 6 bases and J by 5 bases, leaving 16 bases between them. CDR3 protein: CATSRQGTRDNEQFF. The CDR3 coding sequence is TGTGCCACCAGTCGGCAGGGGACTCGGGACAATGAGCAGTTCTTC.

This clonotype was seen many times. The V call is TRBV29-1, the J call TRBJ2-3; perhaps TRBD2 as D (6 bases). The CDR3 covers 13 residues. Deletions cut 5 bases from V and 2 bases from J, with 11 bases between. The germline gives CDR1 SQVTM, CDR2 ANQGSEA. CDR3 DNA sequence: TGCAGCGTTTGGGCGGGGTCCACAGATACGCAGTATTTT. It translates to CSVWAGSTDTQYF.

This clonotype was recorded many times. V usage is TRBV7-2 and J usage is TRBJ2-2; 9 bases match TRBD2. V lost 1 base, J lost 7 bases, and 7 bases stayed unmatched. This CDR3 has 16 amino acids. The V gene's germline CDR1 is SGHTA and CDR2 FQGNSA. CDR3 protein: CASSLVLTSGRGELFF. CDR3 nucleotide sequence: TGTGCCAGCAGCTTAGTGTTGACTAGCGGACGCGGGGAGCTGTTTTTT.

This clonotype was seen a handful of times. The chain employs TRBV2 and TRBJ2-7; 7 bases match TRBD2. The CDR3 has 15 residues. Germline loops: CDR1 SNHLY, CDR2 FYNNEI. Losses at the gene ends were 0 bases for V and 2 bases for J; bases not matched to a gene: 4. The CDR3 sequence is CASSEAHGLAYEQYF. CDR3 nucleotides: TGTGCCAGCAGTGAAGCGCATGGACTAGCCTACGAGCAGTACTTC.

This clonotype was seen repeatedly, ten times or more. The chain couples TRBV5-1 to TRBJ1-1; D remains unclear. The V and J ends lost 1 base and 1 base respectively, with 11 bases between them. The CDR3 has 15 amino acids. Germline values: CDR1 SGHRS, CDR2 YFSETQ. The CDR3 is CASSLMGAANTEAFF. The CDR3 region has the DNA TGCGCCAGCAGCTTGATGGGCGCAGCGAACACTGAAGCTTTCTTT. The full variable domain, completed using reference TRBV5-1 and TRBJ1-1, is KAGVTQTPRYLIKTRGQQVTLSCSPISGHRSVSWYQQTPGQGLQFLFEYFSETQRNKGNFPGRFSGRQFSNSRSEMNVSTLELGDSALYLCASSLMGAANTEAFFGQGTRLTVV.

Ten or more counts support this clonotype. This chain uses TRBV12-3 or TRBV12-4 with TRBJ2-7; D remains ambiguous. This CDR3 has 12 amino acids. The V end was cut by 8 bases, the J end by 3 bases, with 11 bases between. CDR3 loop: CASPLHDYEQYF. The CDR3 nucleotides are TGTGCCAGCCCTCTCCACGACTACGAGCAGTACTTC.